One and the same sample provided the 9 T cell receptor beta chains below, sequenced in a study of T cells in Graves' hyperthyroidism and ophthalmopathy. The CDR3 regions of TCR beta were amplified from RNA transcripts. A first-round RT-PCR of the TCR CDR3 used the HTBI primer set. A single record per CDR3 protein comes from TCRdb applying MiXCR to the multiplex PCR reads. The repertoire has about 600,000 distinct CDR3 sequences, approximately 16% of them found once; the top ten carry around 3.5%. The sequencing input was blood. The source of these receptors is a middle-aged woman with Graves' ophthalmopathy.

This clonotype was counted many times. The V call is TRBV3-1, the J call TRBJ2-1; D may be TRBD2 (6 bases). The V end was cut by 3 bases, the J end by 4 bases, with 10 bases between. The CDR3 is made up of 14 amino acids. Germline assignment: CDR1 LGHDT and CDR2 YNNKEL (reference sequence). The CDR3 is CASSQSSGYNEQFF. The CDR3 DNA sequence: TGTGCCAGCAGCCAGAGTAGCGGATACAATGAGCAGTTCTTC.

This clonotype appeared many times. This sequence joins TRBV6-2 or TRBV6-3 and TRBJ2-3, with TRBD1 as a possible D gene (5 bases). V was pared by 0 bases and J by 2 bases, with 15 bases between. Germline loops: CDR1 MNHEY, CDR2 SVGEGT. This CDR3 region has 17 residues. CDR3 sequence reads: CASSYSTRGIDTDTQYF. The CDR3 bases are TGTGCCAGCAGTTACTCGACAAGGGGCATTGACACAGATACGCAGTATTTT.

This clonotype was seen a handful of times. The chain combines TRBV29-1 with TRBJ2-3; D is undetermined. The length of the CDR3 is 12 residues. Trimming removed 3 bases at V and 3 bases at J, with 7 bases between. CDR1 is SQVTM and CDR2 is ANQGSEA in the germline V gene. Here the CDR3 reads CSVDGTTDTQYF. CDR3 nucleotides: TGCAGCGTTGATGGAACTACAGATACGCAGTATTTT.

This clonotype was picked up many times. The chain links TRBV6-1 to TRBJ1-5; D is unclear. The CDR3 covers 14 residues. The germline V gene encodes CDR1 MNHNS and CDR2 SASEGT. Deletions cut 2 bases from V and 5 bases from J, with 10 bases between. The DNA of the CDR3 is TGTGCCAGCAGTGAAAGTCAGGCATATCAGCCCCAGCATTTT. It yields the protein CASSESQAYQPQHF.

The chain employs TRBV6-2 or TRBV6-3 and TRBJ2-7, with D possibly being TRBD1 (6 bases). The J call may be faulty, since TRBJ2-1 better matches the DNA end. Germline V CDR1 and CDR2: MNHEY, SVGEGT. CDR3 length: 16 amino acids. The CDR3 sequence is CASIPRGGPPLYEQFF. The CDR3 nucleotides are TGTGCCAGCATCCCCAGGGGCGGTCCCCCCCTCTACGAGCAGTTCTTC.

This clonotype occurred many times. This chain joins TRBV27 and TRBJ1-1; D is ambiguous. Trimming left V 5 bases short and J 4 bases short, with 17 bases between. This CDR3 spans 15 amino acids. From germline, CDR1 is MNHEY and CDR2 SMNVEV (reference sequence). CDR3 protein: CASSPRALRSTEAFF. CDR3 nucleotide sequence: TGTGCCAGCAGTCCGAGGGCATTACGGAGCACTGAAGCTTTCTTT.

J is TRBJ2-2 and V is TRBV25-1; 7 nucleotides agree with TRBD1. Per the germline V gene, CDR1 is MGHDK and CDR2 is SYGVNS. This CDR3 has 11 amino acids. V was pared by 10 bases and J by 6 bases, with 2 bases of the junction left unmatched. CDR3 sequence: CAIGQAGELFF. The CDR3 DNA reads TGTGCCATCGGACAGGCCGGGGAGCTGTTTTTT.

This sequence joins TRBV30 and TRBJ1-5; a weak D match, TRBD1 (6 bases). CDR1 and CDR2 from the germline V gene are GTSNPN and SVGIG (reference sequence). V lost 2 bases, J lost 8 bases, and 16 bases lay in between. This CDR3 comprises 14 residues. DNA of the CDR3: TGTGCCTGGAGTCGGGACACCTTGGTGGAGCCCCAGCATTTT. Its protein product is CAWSRDTLVEPQHF.

A few counts support this clonotype. The chain recombines TRBV10-3 with TRBJ2-7, with 11 bases lining up with TRBD2. CDR3 size: 14 residues. Germline assignment: CDR1 ENHRY and CDR2 SYGVKD. V was clipped by 6 bases and J by 1 base; unmatched bases: 2. The CDR3 is CAISGTSGSYEQYF. Here the CDR3 DNA reads TGTGCCATCAGCGGGACTAGCGGATCCTACGAGCAGTACTTC.